This TCR beta chain was identified during a study of CD4 T cells in relation to SARS-CoV-2 and coronaviruses. Before the COVID-19 pandemic, during about 2011-2019, CD4+ T cells were taken from unexposed donors. The cells were cultured for 9 to 11 days before CD4+ T cells were isolated. Repertoires were generated with immunoSEQ multiplex PCR, while TCRdb's copy carries only in-frame clones and drops some. In the table there are just over 15,000 clones, around four fifths of which are singletons. The CDR3 totals 16 residues. The V gene lost 4 bases and the J gene lost 4 bases, with 17 bases spanning the gap. CDR1 and CDR2 from the germline V gene are SGHTA and FQGTGA. This clone has a handful of counts. Its antigen is still unknown.

This chain connects TRBV7-3 to TRBJ2-1; D tentatively fits TRBD1 or TRBD2 (5 bases each). The sequencing input was CD4+ T cells from PBMCs, cultured in vitro. The TCR was taken from a human donor in good health. The CDR3 sequence is CASSSLERGFYNEQFF. CDR3 bases: TGTGCCAGCAGCTCTTTGGAGAGGGGTTTTTACAATGAGCAGTTCTTC.